Listed below are T cell receptor beta chains from one sample, sequenced in a study of blood T cell repertoires in COVID-19. TCRdb keeps only in-frame clones here, not all; method: immunoSEQ multiplex PCR. This table has 45,000 to 50,000 clones, around 90% appearing once. Source material: peripheral blood. The receptors come from a man aged 50 to 60 with active COVID-19. CDR3s include the opening cysteine and the closing phenylalanine or tryptophan. D genes are given only for firm matches. Only part of the rows carry a size: once, few, many, or a class if the clone is expanded.

j_gene,abundance,d_gene,v_gene,len,CDR3nt,CDR3aa
TRBJ2-5,.,.,TRBV6-2/TRBV6-3,14,TGTGCCAGCAGTTCAGCGGGGACACAAGAGACCCAGTACTTC,CASSSAGTQETQYF
TRBJ2-3,.,TRBD2,TRBV18,15,TGTGCCAGCTCGCCGACTAGCGGGAGCACAGATACGCAGTATTTT,CASSPTSGSTDTQYF
TRBJ1-4,.,.,TRBV7-6,15,TGTGCCAGCAGCTTAGTGGCAGGGGTAAATGAAAAACTGTTTTTT,CASSLVAGVNEKLFF
TRBJ2-7,.,.,TRBV7-9,14,TGTGCCAGCAGCCCCGGGGATGCGACCTACGAGCAGTACTTC,CASSPGDATYEQYF
TRBJ1-1,.,TRBD1,TRBV3-1/TRBV3-2,14,TGTGCCAGCAGTAACAGGGGGCCAAACACTGAAGCTTTCTTT,CASSNRGPNTEAFF
TRBJ2-2,once,.,TRBV11-2,15,TGTGCCAGCAGCTTAGCGGGAGAGCGCACCGGGGAGCTGTTTTTT,CASSLAGERTGELFF
TRBJ1-2,.,.,TRBV6-5,14,TGTGCCAGCATCTTGACAGGAGTTTATAGTGGCTACACCTTC,CASILTGVYSGYTF
TRBJ2-1,.,TRBD2,TRBV18,18,TGTGCCAGCTCACCCTCCGGACTAGCGGGGGGCCTCTACAATGAGCAGTTCTTC,CASSPSGLAGGLYNEQFF
TRBJ2-7,.,TRBD1,TRBV14,14,TGTGCCAGCAGCCCACAGGGGGCTCGACACGAGCAGTACTTC,CASSPQGARHEQYF
TRBJ1-1,few,.,TRBV19,14,TGTGCCAGTATCTCTTCGGGGGTGATTGTTGAAGCTTTCTTT,CASISSGVIVEAFF
TRBJ2-7,.,.,TRBV30,15,TGTGCCTGGAGCCACCGCGGGACAGCCCCCTACGAGCAGTACTTC,CAWSHRGTAPYEQYF
TRBJ2-1,.,TRBD2,TRBV6-5,15,TGTGCCAGCAGTCAACTAGCGGGGGCCTACAATGAGCAGTTCTTC,CASSQLAGAYNEQFF
TRBJ1-2,.,TRBD1,TRBV4-1,18,TGCGCCAGCAGACGAAATTCCGGGACAGGGGAAACTAACTATGGCTACACCTTC,CASRRNSGTGETNYGYTF
TRBJ2-7,once,.,TRBV5-1,14,TGCGCCAGCAGCTTGGACAGGATTTCCTACGAGCAGTACTTC,CASSLDRISYEQYF
TRBJ2-5,.,TRBD2,TRBV7-7,16,TGTGCCAGCAGCTTTGGGACTAGCGGGAGTACGGAGACCCAGTACTTC,CASSFGTSGSTETQYF
TRBJ1-4,.,TRBD1,TRBV7-6,16,TGTGCCAGCAGCAAACAGGGGGCAGCAACTAATGAAAAACTGTTTTTT,CASSKQGAATNEKLFF
TRBJ1-2,.,.,TRBV6-6,15,TGTGCCAGCAGCCTACAGCCTGGACAGAACTATGGCTACACCTTC,CASSLQPGQNYGYTF
TRBJ2-5,.,TRBD2,TRBV9,16,TGTGCCAGCAGCCCCCCTGGGACTAGCGGGAGTGAGACCCAGTACTTC,CASSPPGTSGSETQYF
TRBJ1-4,.,TRBD1,TRBV5-1,14,TGCGCCAGTACCCGGGGACAGACTAATGAAAAACTGTTTTTT,CASTRGQTNEKLFF
TRBJ2-1,once,TRBD2,TRBV4-1,16,TGCGCCAGCAGCCAAGAAACTAGCGGGGGGGCCCATGAGCAGTTCTTC,CASSQETSGGAHEQFF
TRBJ1-1,.,.,TRBV6-4,14,TGTGCCAGCAGAGATACTGACAGAACCACTGAAGCTTTCTTT,CASRDTDRTTEAFF
TRBJ1-5,.,.,TRBV7-6,18,TGTGCCAGCAGCTTAGGCTCCTCGGGGTTCTCCAGCAATCAGCCCCAGCATTTT,CASSLGSSGFSSNQPQHF
TRBJ1-3,medium-sized,.,TRBV4-1,14,TGCGCCAGCAGCCCCGGTCCATTTGGAAACACCATATATTTT,CASSPGPFGNTIYF
TRBJ2-5,.,.,TRBV27,13,TGTGCCAGCAGTCCTCAAGAGGAAGAGACCCAGTACTTC,CASSPQEEETQYF
TRBJ2-1,.,TRBD2,TRBV2,13,TGTGCCAGCAGGTCGGGACTAATGAACGAGCAGTTCTTC,CASRSGLMNEQFF
TRBJ2-1,.,TRBD1,TRBV28,17,TGTGCCAGCAGTTTACCGGTTGGGACAGGGGTTTACAATGAGCAGTTCTTC,CASSLPVGTGVYNEQFF
TRBJ1-2,.,TRBD1,TRBV5-1,13,TGCGCCAGCAGCTTGGACAGGGGGCATTATTACACCTTC,CASSLDRGHYYTF
TRBJ2-5,.,.,TRBV11-2,10,TGTGCCAGTACGGGGGAGACCCAGTACTTC,CASTGETQYF
TRBJ1-1,few,.,TRBV7-7,14,TGTGCTAGCAGTCCACAGGGTAGGGACACTGAAGCTTTCTTT,CASSPQGRDTEAFF
TRBJ2-2,few,.,TRBV10-3,15,TGTGCCATCAGTCCGGGGGCAGGGGGCACCGGGGAGCTGTTTTTT,CAISPGAGGTGELFF
TRBJ1-2,.,TRBD1,TRBV19,13,TGTGCCAGTAGGGGACAGGGTAACTATGGCTACACCTTC,CASRGQGNYGYTF
TRBJ2-5,.,.,TRBV4-1,12,TGCGCCAGCAGCCAAGAGACAGGTGCTCAGTACTTC,CASSQETGAQYF
TRBJ2-7,.,TRBD1,TRBV19,13,TGTGCCAGTAGCCCTAGGACAGGGGAGAAGCAGTACTTC,CASSPRTGEKQYF
TRBJ2-2,.,.,TRBV6-1,14,TGTGCCAGCAGTGAAGGTCTCAACACCGGGGAGCTGTTTTTT,CASSEGLNTGELFF
TRBJ2-3,once,TRBD2,TRBV9,15,TGTGCCAGCAGCGGGGGACTAGCGGGCACAGATACGCAGTATTTT,CASSGGLAGTDTQYF
TRBJ1-1,once,.,TRBV7-9,15,TGTGCCAGCAGCTTGACGGACTACAGTGACAGTGAAGCTTTCTTT,CASSLTDYSDSEAFF
TRBJ1-2,once,TRBD1,TRBV5-1,14,TGCGCCAGCAGCCCGATGGACAGGGGGAATGGCTACACCTTC,CASSPMDRGNGYTF
TRBJ2-1,.,TRBD1,TRBV7-9,18,TGTGCCAGCAGCTCCCCCGGGGCCGGGACAGGGGAGGGCAATGAGCAGTTCTTC,CASSSPGAGTGEGNEQFF
TRBJ2-3,.,.,TRBV11-3,15,TGTGCCAGCAGCCCGGGGTACGAGGGGGTAGATACGCAGTATTTT,CASSPGYEGVDTQYF
TRBJ2-7,once,TRBD2,TRBV28,15,TGTGCCAGCAGTCCCCCCCCTAGCGGGAGCGACGAGCAGTACTTC,CASSPPPSGSDEQYF
TRBJ2-5,.,.,TRBV29-1,13,TGCAGCGTTCGCCGCGGACTGCAAGAGACCCAGTACTTC,CSVRRGLQETQYF
TRBJ1-6,.,.,TRBV2,12,TGTGCCAGTCAAAACACTAATTCACCCCTCCACTTT,CASQNTNSPLHF
TRBJ2-7,.,TRBD2,TRBV20-1,13,TGCAGTGCTAGTTGGAGCGGGGGGTACGAGCAGTACTTC,CSASWSGGYEQYF
TRBJ2-6,.,.,TRBV7-3,15,TGTGCCAGCAGCTTCGGTGGTACCGGGGCCAACGTCCTGACTTTC,CASSFGGTGANVLTF
TRBJ2-7,.,.,TRBV5-6,14,TGTGCCAGCAGCTTGAGGGCAGGGGTTGCGCAGCAGTACTTC,CASSLRAGVAQQYF
TRBJ2-7,few,TRBD1,TRBV7-7,13,TGTGCTAGCAGCCCCGGGACAGAATACGAGCAGTACTTC,CASSPGTEYEQYF
TRBJ1-4,.,.,TRBV7-2,13,TGTGCCAGCCTGCGGTTATCGGGTGAAAAACTGTTTTTT,CASLRLSGEKLFF
TRBJ1-6,once,TRBD1,TRBV4-1,16,TGCGCCAGCAGCCAAGTAACCGACAGGGAAGGGTCACCCCTCCACTTT,CASSQVTDREGSPLHF
TRBJ2-7,.,.,TRBV19,14,TGTGCCAGTAGCCCTCGGGGGTTAACCTACGAGCAGTACTTC,CASSPRGLTYEQYF
TRBJ2-1,.,TRBD1,TRBV24-1,17,TGTGCCACCAGTGATACCGGGACAGGGGGCTGGTACAATGAGCAGTTCTTC,CATSDTGTGGWYNEQFF
TRBJ2-3,.,TRBD2,TRBV18,16,TGTGCCAGCTCACCAGCTAGCGGGGAGCCCACAGATACGCAGTATTTT,CASSPASGEPTDTQYF
TRBJ1-3,.,TRBD1,TRBV19,15,TGTGCCAGTAGTACGGACAGGGTTTCTGGAAACACCATATATTTT,CASSTDRVSGNTIYF
TRBJ2-3,.,.,TRBV27,13,TGTGCCAGCAGTTTCACAGTTACAGATACGCAGTATTTT,CASSFTVTDTQYF
TRBJ2-7,.,.,TRBV11-2,14,TGTGCCAGCAGCAACCCAAGGAGGGTGGGCGTGCAGTACTTC,CASSNPRRVGVQYF
TRBJ2-5,.,TRBD2,TRBV4-1,14,TGCGCCAGCAGCGGACTAGCGGGCACTGAGACCCAGTACTTC,CASSGLAGTETQYF
TRBJ2-7,.,TRBD1,TRBV5-1,16,TGCGCCAGCAGCTCCCCCGTTGGCAGGGGGAACTACGAGCAGTACTTC,CASSSPVGRGNYEQYF
TRBJ2-3,.,TRBD1,TRBV19,15,TGTGCCAGTAGAACCGGACAGGGACCCACAGATACGCAGTATTTT,CASRTGQGPTDTQYF
TRBJ1-2,once,TRBD1,TRBV7-9,15,TGTGCCAGCAGCTTCTTAGCCGGGACAGGGGGCGCCTGTACCTTC,CASSFLAGTGGACTF